This T cell receptor (beta chain) was obtained from a study of shared clonotypes between healthy human individuals. Template for every sorted-subset replicate PCR totaled roughly 200 ng DNA, approximately 30,000 T cell genomes. TCRdb's copy holds only in-frame clones and misses some; the assay was immunoSEQ multiplex PCR. The data show some 2.4 million clones, 93% seen once. Trimming cost V 8 bases and J 0 bases, with 17 bases left between them. Germline lookup yields CDR1 MDHEN and CDR2 SYDVKM. The CDR3 is 15 amino acids. This sequence originates from a man younger than 35 in good health. Some clones in this sample may be carry-over from other donors' samples. This chain uses TRBV28 with TRBJ2-7; possibly TRBD1 for D (6 bases). The sequenced material came from naive CD4+ T cells from PBMCs. The subset denotes: CD45RA+ positively selected. The CDR3 here is CASGKQGARSYEQYF. CDR3 nucleotide sequence: TGTGCCAGCGGGAAACAGGGTGCTCGCTCCTACGAGCAGTACTTC.